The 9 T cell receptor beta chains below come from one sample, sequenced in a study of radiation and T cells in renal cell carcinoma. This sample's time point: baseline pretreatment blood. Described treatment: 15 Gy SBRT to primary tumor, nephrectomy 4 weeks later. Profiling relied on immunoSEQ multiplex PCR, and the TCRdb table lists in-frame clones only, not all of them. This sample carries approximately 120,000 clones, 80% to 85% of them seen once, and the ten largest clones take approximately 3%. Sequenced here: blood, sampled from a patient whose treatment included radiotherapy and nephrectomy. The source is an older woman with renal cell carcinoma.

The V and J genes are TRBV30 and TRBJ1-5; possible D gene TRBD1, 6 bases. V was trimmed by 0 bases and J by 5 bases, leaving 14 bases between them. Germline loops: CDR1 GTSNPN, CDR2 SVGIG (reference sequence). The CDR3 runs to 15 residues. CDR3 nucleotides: TGTGCCTGGAGTGTACGAGGGCAGGGGCATCAGCCCCAGCATTTT. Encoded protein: CAWSVRGQGHQPQHF.

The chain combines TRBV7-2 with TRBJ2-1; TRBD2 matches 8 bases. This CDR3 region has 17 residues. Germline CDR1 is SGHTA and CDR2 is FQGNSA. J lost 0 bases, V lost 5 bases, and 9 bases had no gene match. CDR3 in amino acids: CASSRKRGTASYNEQFF. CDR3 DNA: TGTGCCAGCAGCCGCAAGCGGGGGACCGCCTCCTACAATGAGCAGTTCTTC.

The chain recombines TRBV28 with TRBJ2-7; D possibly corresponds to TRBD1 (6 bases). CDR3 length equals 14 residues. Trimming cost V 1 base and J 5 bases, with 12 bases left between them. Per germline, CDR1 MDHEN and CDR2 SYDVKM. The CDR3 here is CASSLFQGFDEQYF. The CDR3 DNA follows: TGTGCCAGCAGTTTATTCCAGGGGTTTGACGAGCAGTACTTC.

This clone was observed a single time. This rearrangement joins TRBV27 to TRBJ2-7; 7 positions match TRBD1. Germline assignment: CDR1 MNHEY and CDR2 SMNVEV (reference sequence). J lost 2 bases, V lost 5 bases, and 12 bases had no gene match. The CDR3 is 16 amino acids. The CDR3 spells CASSPMPNRGTYEQYF. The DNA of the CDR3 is TGTGCCAGCAGTCCAATGCCCAACAGGGGTACCTACGAGCAGTACTTC.

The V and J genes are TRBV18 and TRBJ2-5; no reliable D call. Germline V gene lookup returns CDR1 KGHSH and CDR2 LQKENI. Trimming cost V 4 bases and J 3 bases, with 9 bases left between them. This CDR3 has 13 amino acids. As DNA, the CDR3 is TGTGCCAGCTCACGGGGTGCGGAAGAGACCCAGTACTTC. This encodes CASSRGAEETQYF.

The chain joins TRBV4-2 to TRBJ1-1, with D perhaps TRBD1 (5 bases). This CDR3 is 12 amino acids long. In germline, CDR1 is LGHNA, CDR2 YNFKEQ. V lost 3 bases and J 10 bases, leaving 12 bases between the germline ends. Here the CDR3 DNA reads TGTGCCAGCAGCCAGGGGACGCAGCGAGCTTTCTTT. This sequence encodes CASSQGTQRAFF.

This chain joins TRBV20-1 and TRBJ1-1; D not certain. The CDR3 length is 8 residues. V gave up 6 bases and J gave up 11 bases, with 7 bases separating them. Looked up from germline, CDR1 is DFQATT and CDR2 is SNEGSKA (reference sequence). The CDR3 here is CSAGWAFF. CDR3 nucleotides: TGCAGTGCCGGGTGGGCTTTCTTT.

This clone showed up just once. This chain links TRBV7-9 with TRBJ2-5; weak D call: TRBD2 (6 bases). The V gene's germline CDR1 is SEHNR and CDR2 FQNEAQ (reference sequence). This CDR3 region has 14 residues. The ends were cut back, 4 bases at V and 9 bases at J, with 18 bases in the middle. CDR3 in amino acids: CASSSVVGGSAQYF. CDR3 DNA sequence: TGTGCCAGCAGCTCTGTCGTTGGGGGGTCGGCCCAGTACTTC. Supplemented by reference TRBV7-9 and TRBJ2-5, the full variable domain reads DTGVSQNPRHKITKRGQNVTFRCDPISEHNRLYWYRQTLGQGPEFLTYFQNEAQLEKSRLLSDRFSAERPKGSFSTLEIQRTEQGDSAMYLCASSSVVGGSAQYFGPGTRLLVL.

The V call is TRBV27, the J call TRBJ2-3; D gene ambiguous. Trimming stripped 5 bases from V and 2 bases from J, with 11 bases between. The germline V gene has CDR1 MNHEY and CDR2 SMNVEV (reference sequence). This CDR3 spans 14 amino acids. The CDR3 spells CASSALGSTDTQYF. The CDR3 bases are TGTGCCAGCAGTGCGCTAGGGTCCACAGATACGCAGTATTTT.